Below, 18 T cell receptor beta chains from the same sample are listed, as sequenced in a study of shared clonotypes between healthy human individuals. Here immunoSEQ multiplex PCR was the method, and the copy in TCRdb shows in-frame clones only, minus some. The sample shows about 710,000 clones, 55% to 75% of them seen only once. Sequencing used memory CD4+ T cells sorted from blood. As for subset: CD45RA-negative fraction. The receptors here all came from a woman in her twenties or thirties in good health.

The chain recombines TRBV4-2 with TRBJ2-1; D ambiguous. Germline CDR1 is LGHNA and CDR2 is YNFKEQ. V dropped 2 bases and J dropped 0 bases, with 2 bases sitting between them. The CDR3 consists of 13 residues. The CDR3 region is CASSQYSYNEQFF. As DNA, the CDR3 is TGTGCCAGCAGCCAATACTCCTACAATGAGCAGTTCTTC.

The chain uses TRBV5-1 and TRBJ2-3; the match to TRBD2 covers 7 bases. Germline trimming cut 5 bases from V and 1 base from J; bases unmatched to any gene: 7. This CDR3 contains 15 residues. CDR1 SGHRS and CDR2 YFSETQ come from the germline V gene. The CDR3 DNA reads TGCGCCAGCAGGCCGGCGGGACTACGCACAGATACGCAGTATTTT. Residues: CASRPAGLRTDTQYF.

This clone has just a few counts. J is TRBJ2-1 and V is TRBV2; 8 nucleotides align to TRBD1. CDR3 size: 15 residues. V shed 5 bases, J shed 4 bases, and the junction held 7 bases outside the gene matches. Looked up from germline, CDR1 is SNHLY and CDR2 is FYNNEI. CDR3 loop: CASSIRQGIYNEQFF. In DNA form, the CDR3 reads TGTGCCAGCAGTATAAGACAGGGGATATACAATGAGCAGTTCTTC.

The J gene is TRBJ2-7, the V gene TRBV4-1; maybe TRBD1 (5 bases). V was pared by 3 bases and J by 3 bases, with 21 bases between. This CDR3 contains 17 residues. Looked up from germline, CDR1 is MGHRA and CDR2 is YSYEKL. The CDR3 is CASSQRVRLDRNYEQYF. The CDR3 bases are TGCGCCAGCAGCCAGCGAGTGCGCCTAGACAGAAACTACGAGCAGTACTTC.

The chain links TRBV27 to TRBJ2-3; D is undetermined. The ends were cut back, 5 bases at V and 0 bases at J, with 6 bases in the middle. The germline V gene encodes CDR1 MNHEY and CDR2 SMNVEV (reference sequence). This CDR3 has 13 amino acids. The CDR3 here is CASSTTSTDTQYF. CDR3 DNA sequence: TGTGCCAGCAGTACAACTAGCACAGATACGCAGTATTTT.

This clone was seen only once. This chain uses TRBV4-1 with TRBJ2-7; tentatively, D is TRBD1 or TRBD2 (6 bases each). Germline CDR1 is MGHRA and CDR2 is YSYEKL. Trimming left V 1 base short and J 4 bases short, with 20 bases between. This CDR3 region has 17 residues. CDR3 sequence reads: CASSQAGGQLGTYEQYF. DNA of the CDR3: TGCGCCAGCAGCCAAGCCGGGGGCCAATTGGGCACATACGAGCAGTACTTC.

This clone showed up just once. The gene calls are TRBV29-1 and TRBJ2-1; TRBD1 aligns across 8 bases. Germline-derived CDR1 and CDR2 are SQVTM and ANQGSEA. Trimming cost V 6 bases and J 6 bases; bases outside gene matches: 4. The CDR3 contains 12 residues. This CDR3 is CSVGGQVNEQFF. The CDR3 region has the DNA TGCAGCGTGGGGGGACAGGTCAATGAGCAGTTCTTC.

The rearrangement links TRBV2 to TRBJ1-5; D is possibly TRBD1 (5 bases). Per germline, CDR1 SNHLY and CDR2 FYNNEI. The CDR3 totals 16 residues. The germline V and J ends were trimmed by 0 bases and 9 bases, with 18 bases remaining between them. CDR3 sequence: CASSEALRQAGGPQHF. CDR3 coding DNA: TGTGCCAGCAGTGAAGCGCTCCGGCAGGCCGGGGGGCCCCAGCATTTT.

This rearrangement joins TRBV11-2 to TRBJ1-5, with D unresolved. The CDR3 is made up of 16 amino acids. V was cut by 5 bases and J by 1 base, with 15 bases left in between. The V gene's germline CDR1 is SGHAT and CDR2 FQNNGV. The CDR3 here is CASSQEALLSNQPQHF. CDR3 nucleotides: TGTGCCAGCAGCCAGGAGGCTCTCCTCAGCAATCAGCCCCAGCATTTT.

This chain joins TRBV6-5 and TRBJ1-3, with a tentative D call TRBD1 (6 bases). The CDR3 consists of 12 residues. CDR1 MNHEY and CDR2 SVGAGI come from the germline V gene. Trimming stripped 5 bases from V and 4 bases from J, with 6 bases between. The chain's CDR3 is CASSGQGNTIYF. CDR3 bases: TGTGCCAGCAGTGGACAGGGAAACACCATATATTTT.

The chain carries TRBV29-1 and TRBJ1-1; TRBD1 is a possible D gene (5 bases). Trimming stripped 7 bases from V and 9 bases from J, with 12 bases between. This CDR3 contains 10 residues. Germline V gene data show CDR1 as SQVTM and CDR2 as ANQGSEA. The CDR3 reads CSARDAQAFF. The CDR3 region has the DNA TGCAGCGCCAGGGACGCTCAAGCTTTCTTT.

This sequence joins TRBV10-2 and TRBJ2-1; TRBD2 matches 13 bases. V was clipped by 4 bases and J by 9 bases; unmatched bases: 9. Germline CDR1 is WSHSY and CDR2 is SAAADI. CDR3 size: 16 residues. The DNA of the CDR3 is TGCGCCAGCAGTGGCGGGACTAGCGGGACCAAGAGTGAGCAGTTCTTC. It codes for CASSGGTSGTKSEQFF.

V is TRBV4-1 and J is TRBJ1-4; no clear D gene. The CDR3 sequence is 14 residues long. V lost 4 bases and J lost 0, with 6 bases in between. The germline CDR1 and CDR2 sequences are MGHRA and YSYEKL. The CDR3 DNA reads TGCGCCAGCAGCCCACACGCAACTAATGAAAAACTGTTTTTT. Residues: CASSPHATNEKLFF.

The V and J genes are TRBV5-1 and TRBJ2-1; 8 bases map to TRBD2. V shed 5 bases, J shed 6 bases, and the junction held 13 bases outside the gene matches. The length of the CDR3 is 16 residues. Germline CDR1 reads SGHRS; CDR2 reads YFSETQ. This CDR3 reads CASSWMARGDGNEQFF. CDR3 DNA sequence: TGCGCCAGCAGTTGGATGGCGCGGGGGGACGGCAATGAGCAGTTCTTC.

The gene calls are TRBV2 and TRBJ1-5; D is uncertain. Between the trimmed V and J ends, which lost 6 bases and 2 bases, there was a span of 14 bases. The CDR3 has 15 residues. The V gene's germline CDR1 is SNHLY and CDR2 FYNNEI. DNA of the CDR3: TGTGCCAGCAGCCAATCCCCGGAGGGCAATCAGCCCCAGCATTTT. It codes for CASSQSPEGNQPQHF.

This chain connects TRBV29-1 to TRBJ1-3, with TRBD1 identical over 8 bases. Per the germline V gene, CDR1 is SQVTM and CDR2 is ANQGSEA. The CDR3 sequence is 20 residues long. V lost 3 bases, J lost 2 bases, and 21 bases stayed unmatched. The CDR3 nucleotides are TGCAGCGTTGATAGTGCCCAGACCGCCCTTGGACAGGGAGCTGGAAACACCATATATTTT. Its translation is CSVDSAQTALGQGAGNTIYF.

The chain has TRBV27 and TRBJ1-2; D is perhaps TRBD1 (5 bases). The CDR3 runs 14 residues. V lost 6 bases and J lost 4, with 15 bases in between. Germline V gives CDR1 MNHEY, CDR2 SMNVEV (reference sequence). Written as DNA, the CDR3 is TGTGCCAGCAGACCTACGGACATCCCCTATGGCTACACCTTC. It specifies CASRPTDIPYGYTF.

About this clone itself: Distinct nucleotide sequences in the sample also encode this CDR3. V usage is TRBV28 and J usage is TRBJ1-2; D uncertain. The ends were cut back, 4 bases at V and 6 bases at J, with 6 bases in the middle. From germline, CDR1 is MDHEN and CDR2 SYDVKM. This CDR3 is built from 11 residues. This CDR3 is CASSYRDGYTF. CDR3 DNA sequence: TGTGCCAGCAGTTACAGAGATGGCTACACCTTC.